A selection of T cell receptor beta chains follows, all from one sample in a study of CD8+CD57+ T cells in acquired aplastic anemia. TCRdb re-called the reads with MiXCR, one entry per CDR3 protein. The sample has roughly 150,000 distinct CDR3 sequences, around half seen once. Material: sorted CD4+, CD8+, or CD8+CD57+ T cells (not recorded which) from PBMCs. These receptor sequences come from a human donor with aplastic anemia. Each CDR3 is given with its conserved first and last residue. The D gene is left open where the match is weak. Not all rows give a size; the values are once, few, many and, for expanded clones, a class.

D,V,J,size,CDR3,DNA
.,TRBV10-3,TRBJ1-1,.,CAISDPGYTEAFF,TGTGCCATCAGTGACCCGGGGTACACTGAAGCTTTCTTT
.,TRBV28,TRBJ1-1,.,CASSLYRALNTEAFF,TGTGCCAGCAGTTTGTACAGGGCTTTGAACACTGAAGCTTTCTTT
.,TRBV6-1,TRBJ1-6,many,CASSIRGGGHNSPLHF,TGTGCCAGCAGTATAAGGGGAGGGGGGCATAATTCACCCCTCCACTTT
TRBD2,TRBV7-2,TRBJ2-7,.,CASTPGRGGQDEQYF,TGTGCCAGCACCCCGGGGCGGGGGGGCCAGGACGAGCAGTACTTC
.,TRBV25-1,TRBJ1-2,.,CASSDPGLGYGYTF,TGTGCCAGCAGTGATCCGGGTTTGGGCTATGGCTACACCTTC
.,TRBV6-1,TRBJ1-5,.,CASSSPDGTQHF,TGTGCCAGCAGCTCACCGGACGGGACCCAGCATTTT
TRBD1,TRBV7-9,TRBJ2-2,many,CASSRTGVDTGELFF,TGTGCCAGCAGCCGTACAGGGGTAGACACCGGGGAGCTGTTTTTT
TRBD1,TRBV25-1,TRBJ1-3,.,CASSAATGAGNTIYF,TGTGCCAGCAGTGCCGCGACAGGGGCTGGAAACACCATATATTTT
TRBD1,TRBV7-9,TRBJ2-7,.,CASSESGQGVGGQYF,TGTGCCAGCAGCGAAAGCGGACAGGGGGTCGGAGGGCAGTACTTC
TRBD1,TRBV7-2,TRBJ1-4,.,CASSWTGGEKLFF,TGTGCCAGCAGCTGGACAGGGGGTGAAAAACTGTTTTTT
.,TRBV4-1,TRBJ2-7,few,CASSQELGTTYEQYF,TGTGCCAGCAGCCAAGAGCTGGGGACCACCTACGAGCAGTACTTC
TRBD1,TRBV2,TRBJ1-1,many,CASRPTGTTEAFF,TGTGCCAGCAGGCCGACAGGGACCACTGAAGCTTTCTTT
TRBD1,TRBV5-8,TRBJ1-6,.,CASSLPGGNSPLHF,TGTGCCAGCAGCTTGCCAGGGGGGAATTCACCCCTCCACTTT
.,TRBV7-9,TRBJ1-2,.,CASSSQGRGYTF,TGCGCCAGCAGCTCCCAGGGGCGAGGCTACACCTTC
TRBD1,TRBV5-5,TRBJ2-7,.,CASSSRGQGASEAF,TGTGCCAGCAGTTCACGGGGACAGGGGGCTTCTGAAGCTTTC
.,TRBV15,TRBJ1-1,.,CAADSGTEAFF,TGTGCCGCGGACAGCGGCACTGAAGCTTTCTTT
.,TRBV5-1,TRBJ1-1,many,CASSLTGYSEAFF,TGCGCCAGCAGCCTCACAGGTTACTCTGAAGCTTTCTTT
.,TRBV7-9,TRBJ1-6,many,CASSLGRGLDSPLHF,TGTGCCAGCAGCTTGGGTAGGGGTCTGGATTCACCCCTCCACTTT
.,TRBV4-1,TRBJ1-5,many,CASSQGLAGNQPQHF,TGCGCCAGCAGCCAAGGGTTGGCAGGGAATCAGCCCCAGCATTTT
TRBD1,TRBV19,TRBJ1-2,once,CASSIWTGGGYGYTF,TGTGCCAGTAGTATCTGGACAGGGGGCGGCTATGGCTACACCTTC
.,TRBV10-3,TRBJ1-1,.,CAIRRGAGAEAFF,TGTGCCATCCGAAGGGGGGCAGGCGCTGAAGCTTTCTTT
.,TRBV2,TRBJ1-2,.,CASTQGIYGYTF,TGTGCCAGCACGCAGGGGATTTATGGCTACACCTTC
TRBD2,TRBV7-9,TRBJ2-1,many,CASSRIAGGNEQFF,TGTGCCAGCAGTAGAATAGCGGGGGGAAATGAGCAGTTCTTC
.,TRBV11-1,TRBJ1-6,few,CASSLEGPEIYNSPLHF,TGTGCCAGCAGCTTAGAAGGGCCAGAAATCTATAATTCACCCCTCCACTTT
TRBD2,TRBV11-1,TRBJ2-3,.,CASSLGGRIGADTQYF,TGTGCCAGCAGCTTAGGCGGGAGGATTGGCGCAGATACGCAGTATTTT
.,TRBV25-1,TRBJ1-6,few,CASSEQINSPLHF,TGTGCCAGCAGTGAACAGATTAATTCACCCCTCCACTTT
.,TRBV6-1,TRBJ1-2,many,CASSPTVSYGYTF,TGTGCCAGCAGCCCGACAGTTTCCTATGGCTACACCTTC
.,TRBV7-3,TRBJ2-2,few,CASSLRRSGELFF,TGTGCCAGCAGCTTAAGAAGGTCCGGGGAGCTGTTTTTT